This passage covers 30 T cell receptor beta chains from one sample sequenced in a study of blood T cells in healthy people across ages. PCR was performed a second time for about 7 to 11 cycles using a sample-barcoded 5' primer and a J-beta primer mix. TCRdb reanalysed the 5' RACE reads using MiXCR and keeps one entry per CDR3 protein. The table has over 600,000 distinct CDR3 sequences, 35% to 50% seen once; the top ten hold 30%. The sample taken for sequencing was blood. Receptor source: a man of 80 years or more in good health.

CDR3 bases: TGCGCCAGCAGCCAACCGGGACAGATTATCACTGAAGCTTTCTTT. Its translation is CASSQPGQIITEAFF. The chain combines TRBV4-1 with TRBJ1-1; 7 nucleotides match TRBD1. This CDR3 has 15 residues. From germline, CDR1 is MGHRA and CDR2 YSYEKL. The V segment lost 2 bases and the J segment 4 bases; nucleotides outside the gene matches: 7.

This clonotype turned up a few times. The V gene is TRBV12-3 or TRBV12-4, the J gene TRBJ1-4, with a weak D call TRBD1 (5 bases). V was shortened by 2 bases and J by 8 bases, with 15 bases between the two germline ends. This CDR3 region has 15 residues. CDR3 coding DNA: TGTGCCAGCAGTTTACAGAGGGGATCAGACGAAAAACTGTTTTTT. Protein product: CASSLQRGSDEKLFF.

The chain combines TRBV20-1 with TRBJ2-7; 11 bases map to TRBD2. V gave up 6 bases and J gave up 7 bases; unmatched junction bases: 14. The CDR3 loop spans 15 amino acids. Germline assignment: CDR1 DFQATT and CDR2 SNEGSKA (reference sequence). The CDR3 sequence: CSATPPTSGSYEQYF. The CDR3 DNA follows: TGCAGTGCCACTCCCCCCACTAGCGGGAGCTATGAGCAGTACTTC.

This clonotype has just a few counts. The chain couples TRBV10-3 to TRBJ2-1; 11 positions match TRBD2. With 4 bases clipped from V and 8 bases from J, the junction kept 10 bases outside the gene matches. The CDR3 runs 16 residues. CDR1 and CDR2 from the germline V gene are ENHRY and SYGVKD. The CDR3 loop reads CAISGTLTSGDHEQFF. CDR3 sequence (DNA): TGTGCCATCAGTGGGACCTTGACTAGCGGGGACCATGAGCAGTTCTTC.

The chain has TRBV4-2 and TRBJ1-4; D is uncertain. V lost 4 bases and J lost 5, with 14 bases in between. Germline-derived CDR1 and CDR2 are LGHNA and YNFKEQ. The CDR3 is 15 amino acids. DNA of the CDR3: TGTGCCAGCAGCCCCGACGGGCCGAAGAATGAAAAACTGTTTTTT. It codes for CASSPDGPKNEKLFF.

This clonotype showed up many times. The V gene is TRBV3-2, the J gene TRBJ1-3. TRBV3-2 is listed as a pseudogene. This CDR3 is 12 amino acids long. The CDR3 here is CASSDSGNTIYF. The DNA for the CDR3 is TGTGCCAGCAGCGACTCTGGAAACACCATATATTTT.

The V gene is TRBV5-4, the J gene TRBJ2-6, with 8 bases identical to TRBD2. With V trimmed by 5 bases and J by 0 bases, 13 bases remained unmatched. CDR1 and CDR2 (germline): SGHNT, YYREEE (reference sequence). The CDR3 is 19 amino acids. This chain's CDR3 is CASSSALAGFSSGANVLTF. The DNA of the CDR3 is TGTGCCAGCAGTTCCGCGCTAGCGGGTTTTAGCTCTGGGGCCAACGTCCTGACTTTC.

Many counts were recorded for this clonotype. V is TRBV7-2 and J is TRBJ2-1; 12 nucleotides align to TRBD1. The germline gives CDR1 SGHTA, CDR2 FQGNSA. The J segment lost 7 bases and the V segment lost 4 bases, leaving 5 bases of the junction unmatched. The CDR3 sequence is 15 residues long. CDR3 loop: CASSSPGQGANEQFF. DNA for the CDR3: TGTGCCAGCAGCTCGCCGGGACAGGGGGCTAATGAGCAGTTCTTC.

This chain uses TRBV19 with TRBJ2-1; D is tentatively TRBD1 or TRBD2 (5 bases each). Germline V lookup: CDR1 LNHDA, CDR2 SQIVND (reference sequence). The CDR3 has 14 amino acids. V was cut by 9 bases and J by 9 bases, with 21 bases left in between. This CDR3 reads CASNPKPGDGEQFF. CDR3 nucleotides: TGTGCCAGCAATCCCAAGCCCGGGGACGGTGAGCAGTTCTTC.

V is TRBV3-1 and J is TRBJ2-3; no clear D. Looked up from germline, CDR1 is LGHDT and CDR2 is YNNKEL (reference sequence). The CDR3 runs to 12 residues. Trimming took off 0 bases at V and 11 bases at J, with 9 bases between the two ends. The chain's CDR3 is CASSQDIQRQYF. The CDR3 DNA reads TGTGCCAGCAGCCAAGATATCCAAAGGCAGTATTTT.

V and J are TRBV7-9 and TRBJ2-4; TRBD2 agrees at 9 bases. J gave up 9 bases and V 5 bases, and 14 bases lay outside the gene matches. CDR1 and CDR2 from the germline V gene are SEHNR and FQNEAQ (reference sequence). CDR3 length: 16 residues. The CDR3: CASSPITERGVAIQYF. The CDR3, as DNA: TGTGCCAGCAGCCCGATTACTGAGCGGGGGGTAGCCATTCAGTACTTC.

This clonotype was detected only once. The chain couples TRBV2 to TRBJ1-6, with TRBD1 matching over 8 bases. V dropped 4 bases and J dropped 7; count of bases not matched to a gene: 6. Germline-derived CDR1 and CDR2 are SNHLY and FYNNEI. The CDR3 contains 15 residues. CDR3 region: CASSGPGQANSPLHF. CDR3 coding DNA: TGTGCCAGCAGTGGACCGGGACAGGCAAATTCACCCCTCCACTTT.

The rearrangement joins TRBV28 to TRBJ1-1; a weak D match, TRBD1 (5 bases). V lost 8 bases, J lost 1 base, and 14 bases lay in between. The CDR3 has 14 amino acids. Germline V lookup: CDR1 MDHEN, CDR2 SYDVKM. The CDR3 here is CASAVGGRNTEAFF. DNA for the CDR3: TGTGCCAGCGCCGTGGGGGGACGGAACACTGAAGCTTTCTTT.

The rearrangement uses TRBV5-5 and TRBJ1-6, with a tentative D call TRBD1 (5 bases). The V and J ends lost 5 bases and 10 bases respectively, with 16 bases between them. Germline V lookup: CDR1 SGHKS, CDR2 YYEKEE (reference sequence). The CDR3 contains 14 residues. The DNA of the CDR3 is TGTGCCAGCAGAGGGTCCGGGACGCAATCACCCCTCCACTTT. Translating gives CASRGSGTQSPLHF.

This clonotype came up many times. The CDR3 here is CASSRESVNSPLHF. CDR3 sequence (DNA): TGTGCCAGCAGCAGGGAGTCTGTAAATTCACCCCTCCACTTT. The chain has TRBV5-6 and TRBJ1-6; D is ambiguous. Trimming stripped 4 bases from V and 7 bases from J, with 12 bases between. The CDR3 contains 14 residues. Germline V gives CDR1 SGHDT, CDR2 YYEEEE.

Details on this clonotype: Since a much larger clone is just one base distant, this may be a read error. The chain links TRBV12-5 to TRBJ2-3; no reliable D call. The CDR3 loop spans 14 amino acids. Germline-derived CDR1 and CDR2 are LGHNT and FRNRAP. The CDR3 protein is CVSGLVLRRDTQYF. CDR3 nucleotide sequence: TGTGTTAGTGGTTTGGTACTCAGGCGGGATACGCAGTATTTT.

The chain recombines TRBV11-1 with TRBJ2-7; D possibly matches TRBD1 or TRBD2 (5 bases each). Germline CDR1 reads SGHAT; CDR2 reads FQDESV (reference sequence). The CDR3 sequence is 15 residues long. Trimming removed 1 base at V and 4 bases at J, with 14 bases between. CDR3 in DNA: TGTGCCAGCAGCTTAGATGGGACGGCACCGTACGAGCAGTACTTC. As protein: CASSLDGTAPYEQYF.

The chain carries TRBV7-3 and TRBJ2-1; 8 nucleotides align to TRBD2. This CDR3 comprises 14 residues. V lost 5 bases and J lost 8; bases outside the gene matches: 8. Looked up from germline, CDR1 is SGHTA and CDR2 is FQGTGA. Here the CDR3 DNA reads TGTGCCAGCAGCCAGCGGGGGACGCTGGATGAGCAGTTCTTC. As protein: CASSQRGTLDEQFF.

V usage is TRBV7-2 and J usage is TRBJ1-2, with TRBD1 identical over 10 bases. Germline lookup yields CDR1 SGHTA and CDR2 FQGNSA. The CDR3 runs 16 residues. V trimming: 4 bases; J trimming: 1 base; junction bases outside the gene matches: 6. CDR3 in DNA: TGTGCCAGCAGCTCTAGACAGGGGGCGGTTAACTATGGCTACACCTTC. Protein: CASSSRQGAVNYGYTF.

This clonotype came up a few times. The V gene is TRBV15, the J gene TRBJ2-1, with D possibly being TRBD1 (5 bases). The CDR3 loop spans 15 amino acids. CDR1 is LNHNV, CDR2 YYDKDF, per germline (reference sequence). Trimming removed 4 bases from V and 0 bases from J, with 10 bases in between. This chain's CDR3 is CATSKGKSSYNEQFF. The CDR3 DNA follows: TGTGCCACCAGCAAGGGGAAGAGCTCCTACAATGAGCAGTTCTTC. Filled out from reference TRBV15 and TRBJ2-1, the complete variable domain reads DAMVIQNPRYQVTQFGKPVTLSCSQTLNHNVMYWYQQKSSQAPKLLFHYYDKDFNNEADTPDNFQSRRPNTSFCFLDIRSPGLGDTAMYLCATSKGKSSYNEQFFGPGTRLTVL.

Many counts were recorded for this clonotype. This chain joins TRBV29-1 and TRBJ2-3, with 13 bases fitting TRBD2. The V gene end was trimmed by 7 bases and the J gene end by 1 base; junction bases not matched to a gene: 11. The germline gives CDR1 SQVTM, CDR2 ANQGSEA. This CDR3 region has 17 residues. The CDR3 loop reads CSAPGLAGSRGTDTQYF. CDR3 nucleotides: TGCAGCGCGCCGGGACTAGCGGGATCCCGGGGCACAGATACGCAGTATTTT.

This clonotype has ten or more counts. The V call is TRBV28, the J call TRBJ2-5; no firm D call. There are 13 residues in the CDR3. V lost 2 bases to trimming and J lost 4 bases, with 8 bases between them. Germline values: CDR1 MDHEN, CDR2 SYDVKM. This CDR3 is CASSLMTPETQYF. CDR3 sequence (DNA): TGTGCCAGCAGTTTAATGACCCCAGAGACCCAGTACTTC.

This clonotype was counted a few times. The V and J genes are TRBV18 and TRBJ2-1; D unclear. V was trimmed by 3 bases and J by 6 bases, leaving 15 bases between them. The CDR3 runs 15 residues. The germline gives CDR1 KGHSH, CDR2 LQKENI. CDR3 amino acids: CASSPPSPAGNEQFF. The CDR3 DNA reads TGTGCCAGCTCACCGCCGAGCCCGGCTGGCAATGAGCAGTTCTTC.

The CDR3 DNA sequence: TGCGCCAGCAGCAACAGGGGGCTAACAGATACGCAGTATTTT. Translated: CASSNRGLTDTQYF. The chain recombines TRBV4-1 with TRBJ2-3; 9 nucleotides match TRBD1. Germline V gives CDR1 MGHRA, CDR2 YSYEKL. The ends lost 5 bases at V and 3 bases at J; junction bases unmatched: 3. The CDR3 contains 14 residues.

CDR3 in DNA: TGTGCCAGTAGTTATAGCTGGCTAGCGGGGGGTTTTACTAGCACAGATACGCAGTATTTT. It translates to CASSYSWLAGGFTSTDTQYF. The chain carries TRBV19 and TRBJ2-3, with 11 bases that match TRBD2. This CDR3 is built from 20 residues. The V gene's germline CDR1 is LNHDA and CDR2 SQIVND (reference sequence). With 5 bases clipped from V and 0 bases from J, the junction kept 16 bases outside the gene matches.

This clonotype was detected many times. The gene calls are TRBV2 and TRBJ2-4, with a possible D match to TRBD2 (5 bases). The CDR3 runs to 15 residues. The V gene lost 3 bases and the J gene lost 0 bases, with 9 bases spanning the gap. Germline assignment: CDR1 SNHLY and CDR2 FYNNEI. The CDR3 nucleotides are TGTGCCAGCAGTGACCAGCGGCTAGCCAAAAACATTCAGTACTTC. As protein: CASSDQRLAKNIQYF.

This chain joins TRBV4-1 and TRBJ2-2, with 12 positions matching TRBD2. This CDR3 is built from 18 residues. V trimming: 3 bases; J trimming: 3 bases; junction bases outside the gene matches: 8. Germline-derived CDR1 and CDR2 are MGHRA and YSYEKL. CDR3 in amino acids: CASSQFTSGRMDTGELFF. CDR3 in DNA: TGCGCCAGCAGCCAGTTCACTAGCGGGAGGATGGACACCGGGGAGCTGTTTTTT.

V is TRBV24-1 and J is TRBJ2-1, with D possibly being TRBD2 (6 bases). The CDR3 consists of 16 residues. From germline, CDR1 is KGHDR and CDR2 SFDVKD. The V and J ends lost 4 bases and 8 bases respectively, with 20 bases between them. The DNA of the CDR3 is TGTGCCACCAGTGACTCCTCCGGGACTCGGGCCCATGAGCAGTTCTTC. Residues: CATSDSSGTRAHEQFF.

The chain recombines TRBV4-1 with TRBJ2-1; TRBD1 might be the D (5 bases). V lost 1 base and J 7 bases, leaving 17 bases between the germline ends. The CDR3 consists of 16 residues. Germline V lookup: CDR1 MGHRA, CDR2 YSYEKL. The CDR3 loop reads CASSQGGARWANEQFF. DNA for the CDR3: TGCGCCAGCAGCCAAGGGGGCGCAAGGTGGGCAAATGAGCAGTTCTTC.

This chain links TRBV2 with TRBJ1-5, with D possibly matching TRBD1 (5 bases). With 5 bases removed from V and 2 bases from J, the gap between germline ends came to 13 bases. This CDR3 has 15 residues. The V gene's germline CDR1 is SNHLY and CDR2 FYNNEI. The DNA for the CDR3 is TGTGCCAGCAGTACTACAGGCTACGGCAATCAGCCCCAGCATTTT. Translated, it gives CASSTTGYGNQPQHF.